Listed below are T cell receptor beta chains from one sample, sequenced in a study of T cells expressing NK-cell markers. TCRdb reprocessed the 5' RACE reads, with one entry per CDR3 protein and no DNA. This repertoire includes 160,000 or so distinct CDR3 sequences. Specimen: blood T cells: a sorted CD56 or NKG2C T cell subset, CD4+ or CD8+ T cells, or bulk PBMC T cells (not recorded which). The source of these receptors is a woman aged 18 to 75 in good health. CDR3s include the opening cysteine and the closing phenylalanine or tryptophan.

v_gene	j_gene	CDR3aa
TRBV12-3/TRBV12-4	TRBJ1-6	CASSLQQGGNSPLHF
TRBV30	TRBJ2-3	CAWSWRATGSTQYF
TRBV6-1	TRBJ2-3	CASRPVGPWAQYF
TRBV2	TRBJ2-1	CASTSTSGLFNEQFF
TRBV27	TRBJ2-2	CASSRNTGELFF
TRBV7-8	TRBJ1-2	CASSLAAPNYGYTF
TRBV5-1	TRBJ2-7	CASSLVARGSEQYF
TRBV20-1	TRBJ2-5	CSASLLAGTETQYF
TRBV7-9	TRBJ1-1	CASSLVLQGATEAFF
TRBV3-1	TRBJ2-7	CASSPPRGLADYEQYF
TRBV20-1	TRBJ2-3	CSARVGGATTDTQYF
TRBV5-6	TRBJ2-7	CASSYPGTASSYEQYF
TRBV6-1	TRBJ1-6	CASSEGGDSPLHF
TRBV20-1	TRBJ2-1	CSASRDINEQFF
TRBV20-1	TRBJ2-5	CSARGAVAWPQYF
TRBV12-3/TRBV12-4	TRBJ2-1	CASSLTQGAYNEQFF
TRBV14	TRBJ1-6	CASSQDFDNSPLHF
TRBV20-1	TRBJ1-4	CSARAGTAEKLFF
TRBV6-1	TRBJ2-2	CASSQGALTGELFF
TRBV7-9	TRBJ1-1	CASSASGQDVAFF
TRBV5-5	TRBJ2-1	CASSLVGGGSEQFF
TRBV6-1	TRBJ1-5	CASSEKTGYAQGQPQHF
TRBV20-1	TRBJ2-3	CSAREQGSGIADTQYF
TRBV28	TRBJ2-1	CASNPDRGRQFF
TRBV3-1	TRBJ2-7	CASSQAGGSYEQYF